The rows below give T cell receptor beta chains drawn from one sample of a study of cytomegalovirus exposure and HLA in healthy donors. Profiled with immunoSEQ multiplex PCR; TCRdb holds only in-frame clones, not every one. Altogether approximately 81,000 clones are present, about 80% being singletons, with the ten largest covering 3%. What was sequenced was PBMCs. Receptor source: a man in his fifties or sixties in good health and CMV-seropositive. The CDR3 runs from the conserved cysteine through the conserved F or W. D genes are given only for firm matches. A clone size is listed for some rows: how often the clone was seen (once, few, many), or a class if it is expanded.

CDR3nt,CDR3aa,j_gene,d_gene,v_gene,abundance
TGCAGCGTCCGCCCAGGGGACACTGAAGCTTTCTTT,CSVRPGDTEAFF,TRBJ1-1,NA,TRBV29-1,once
TGTGCCAGCAGCGTAGCTAGCGGGAGCTACGAGCAGTACTTC,CASSVASGSYEQYF,TRBJ2-7,TRBD2,TRBV9,NA
TGTGCCAGTAGTTTTCGGGAGGGCGGAAACATTCAGTACTTC,CASSFREGGNIQYF,TRBJ2-4,TRBD2,TRBV19,once
TGCAGTGCCCACAGACCTTCTGGGCAGTACTTC,CSAHRPSGQYF,TRBJ2-7,NA,TRBV20-1,once
TGTGCCTGGAATGGCCTAGCGGGAGGGCAGGACAATGAGCAGTTCTTC,CAWNGLAGGQDNEQFF,TRBJ2-1,TRBD2,TRBV30,few
TGTGCCAGCAGTGAAGCATCCAGCGGGCCTAGGGCCCAGTACTTC,CASSEASSGPRAQYF,TRBJ2-5,NA,TRBV6-1,NA
TGTGCCAGCAGGGGGGGACAGGGAGGAGAGACCCAGTACTTC,CASRGGQGGETQYF,TRBJ2-5,TRBD1,TRBV2,NA
TGTGCCAGCAGCTTGGGGACTGCCTACAATGAGCAGTTCTTC,CASSLGTAYNEQFF,TRBJ2-1,NA,TRBV5-4,NA
TGTGCCAGCAGCTTAATCGGACTAGCGGCATACGAGCAGTACTTC,CASSLIGLAAYEQYF,TRBJ2-7,TRBD2,TRBV11-2,NA
TGTGCCAGCAGCTCACTAGCGGGAGGGGACTACGAGCAGTACTTC,CASSSLAGGDYEQYF,TRBJ2-7,TRBD2,TRBV7-8,NA
TGTGCCAGCAGTGACAACGGACAGGGATTCGAAACTTTCTTT,CASSDNGQGFETFF,TRBJ1-1,TRBD1,TRBV6-4,medium-sized
TGTGCCAGCAGCCCCCGGACCGAGAAGGGGGAAGCTTTCTTT,CASSPRTEKGEAFF,TRBJ1-1,NA,TRBV7-9,NA
TGTGCCAGCAGCTTAGAAGTAGCGGGAATGATCGATGAGCAGTTCTTC,CASSLEVAGMIDEQFF,TRBJ2-1,TRBD2,TRBV11-3,NA
TGTGCCAGCAGTGTGGCTAGCGGTATTACAGATACGCAGTATTTT,CASSVASGITDTQYF,TRBJ2-3,TRBD2,TRBV6-1,NA
TGCGCCAGCAGCTCTGGACAGGAGAGTTTACACTACGAGCAGTACTTC,CASSSGQESLHYEQYF,TRBJ2-7,TRBD1,TRBV5-1,NA
TGTGCCAGCAGCCGGTCCTCTGGGGCCAACGTCCTGACTTTC,CASSRSSGANVLTF,TRBJ2-6,NA,TRBV6-1,few
TGCGCCAGCAGCCTCTACCGGGACAGGGGCACTGAAGCTTTCTTT,CASSLYRDRGTEAFF,TRBJ1-1,TRBD1,TRBV10-2,NA
TGTGCCAGCAGGCTAGAGACCTTAGCTAACTATGGCTACACCTTC,CASRLETLANYGYTF,TRBJ1-2,NA,TRBV7-9,NA
TGTGCTAGTGGTTTGGCAAACGGACTAGCGGATCAAGAGACCCAGTACTTC,CASGLANGLADQETQYF,TRBJ2-5,TRBD2,TRBV12-5,NA
TGTGCCAGCAGTTCGGGACAGGGGTGGATTAGCAATCAGCCCCAGCATTTT,CASSSGQGWISNQPQHF,TRBJ1-5,TRBD1,TRBV27,NA
TGTGCCAGCAGCTCCCCGCTAGCGGGAGTCGTCAAAAGCTCCTACAATGAGCAGTTCTTC,CASSSPLAGVVKSSYNEQFF,TRBJ2-1,TRBD2,TRBV11-3,few
TGTGCCAGCAGCTTATCGGGGGGCGCGGGGAATGAGCAGTTCTTC,CASSLSGGAGNEQFF,TRBJ2-1,NA,TRBV7-2,NA
TGTGCCATCAGTGAGTCTGCAGGGGACTACAATGAGCAGTTCTTC,CAISESAGDYNEQFF,TRBJ2-1,NA,TRBV10-3,NA
TGCGCCAGCAGCTTTAACAACTACCCAGGGGGCTCCTACAATGAGCAGTTCTTC,CASSFNNYPGGSYNEQFF,TRBJ2-1,TRBD1,TRBV5-1,NA
TGTGCCAGCAGTTTGATTGGAACAGTTAGCTATGGCTACACCTTC,CASSLIGTVSYGYTF,TRBJ1-2,NA,TRBV11-2,NA
TGCGCCAGCAGCTCCGTAGCGGGAGTTCTTTACGAGCAGTACTTC,CASSSVAGVLYEQYF,TRBJ2-7,TRBD2,TRBV4-1,few
TGCGCCAGCAGCCAAATCTCAGACAGGGGAGGAGCCGGGGAGCTGTTTTTT,CASSQISDRGGAGELFF,TRBJ2-2,TRBD1,TRBV5-1,once
TGTGCCAGCAGCCAAGAAAAAACGACTAGTTACAATGAGCAGTTCTTC,CASSQEKTTSYNEQFF,TRBJ2-1,NA,TRBV4-2,NA
TGTGCCAGCAGGACGGACAGGGTTGGGAGCTACACCTTC,CASRTDRVGSYTF,TRBJ1-2,TRBD1,TRBV5-4,NA
TGCGGGTCTAGCGGGAGGGCCGCTTTTGAGCAGTTCTTC,CGSSGRAAFEQFF,TRBJ2-1,TRBD2,TRBV7-8,NA
TGTGCCAGCAGCTTAAATAGCGTCGCAGATACGCAGTATTTT,CASSLNSVADTQYF,TRBJ2-3,NA,TRBV7-2,once
TGTGCCACCAGACCCCAGGACAATGAGCAGTTCTTC,CATRPQDNEQFF,TRBJ2-1,NA,TRBV19,NA
TGTTCCAGCAGCTTAGGGTGGTATGGCGGGAGCTACGAGCAGTACTTC,CSSSLGWYGGSYEQYF,TRBJ2-7,TRBD2,TRBV7-9,NA
TGCGCCAGCACCAGGGGGCAGGCGGGAGTTCGGGACGAGCAGTACTTC,CASTRGQAGVRDEQYF,TRBJ2-7,NA,TRBV5-1,NA
TGTGCCAGCAGCTTTCCGGGACAGGGAGGGTACAATGAGCAGTTCTTC,CASSFPGQGGYNEQFF,TRBJ2-1,TRBD1,TRBV7-6,NA
TGTGCCAGCAGAGGACTAGTTAGCTACGAGCAGTACTTC,CASRGLVSYEQYF,TRBJ2-7,TRBD2,TRBV6-1,NA
TGTGCCAGCAGCTTGGTGGGGACAGACCGCTACGAGCAGTACTTC,CASSLVGTDRYEQYF,TRBJ2-7,TRBD1,TRBV7-9,NA
TGTGCCCAAAGTCCCTCCGCGGCCGCCTACGAGCAGTACTTC,CAQSPSAAAYEQYF,TRBJ2-7,NA,TRBV30,NA
TGTGCCAGCAGTAGCCAGCGCCCCAGACAGGGGAACACTGAAGCTTTCTTT,CASSSQRPRQGNTEAFF,TRBJ1-1,TRBD1,TRBV7-8,once
TGTGCCAGCAGCGTACAGGGAAGTACTGAAGCTTTCTTT,CASSVQGSTEAFF,TRBJ1-1,NA,TRBV9,NA
TGTGCCAGCAGCTTACAGTCGAACACTGAAGCTTTCTTT,CASSLQSNTEAFF,TRBJ1-1,NA,TRBV11-1,NA
TGTGCCAGCAGTTTGCAGAGCACAGATACGCAGTATTTT,CASSLQSTDTQYF,TRBJ2-3,NA,TRBV28,NA
TGTGCCATCAGTGGTGGAGGTAACCTCCGAGTGAAGAATGAGCAGTTCTTC,CAISGGGNLRVKNEQFF,TRBJ2-1,NA,TRBV10-3,NA
TGTGCCTGGAGACGACTAGCGGGATCCTACGAGCAGTACTTC,CAWRRLAGSYEQYF,TRBJ2-7,TRBD2,TRBV30,NA
TGTGCCAGTAGTATGACAGGGGGCTTGAGCTACGAGCAGTACTTC,CASSMTGGLSYEQYF,TRBJ2-7,TRBD1,TRBV19,NA
TGCGCCAGCAGCCAGGCCATAGGGGGCGGCTCCTACGAGCAGTACTTC,CASSQAIGGGSYEQYF,TRBJ2-7,TRBD1,TRBV4-3,many
TGTGCCACCAGCGCCCGACAGGGGGAGGCCACTGAAGCTTTCTTT,CATSARQGEATEAFF,TRBJ1-1,TRBD1,TRBV15,NA
TGTGCCAGCAGAAAGACAGGGGAAGGCCCCGAGCAGTACTTC,CASRKTGEGPEQYF,TRBJ2-7,TRBD1,TRBV6-1,NA
TGTGCCAGCAGCTTAGCGGGAGGGCCCCTTTCCTACGAGCAGTACTTC,CASSLAGGPLSYEQYF,TRBJ2-7,TRBD2,TRBV7-9,NA
TGTGCCAGTAGTATTCTCAGGGAACGGCATGAAAAACTGTTTTTT,CASSILRERHEKLFF,TRBJ1-4,NA,TRBV19,once
TGTGCCAGCAGCTTGGGACAGGGGGGTGGCTACACCTTC,CASSLGQGGGYTF,TRBJ1-2,TRBD1,TRBV7-3,NA
TGCGCCAGCAGCTTGGCCCTGGGGAGTAGCACTGAAGCTTTCTTT,CASSLALGSSTEAFF,TRBJ1-1,NA,TRBV5-1,once